This T cell receptor (beta chain) was observed in a study of T cells in Graves' hyperthyroidism and ophthalmopathy. Study-level information: The authors collected peripheral blood at initial diagnosis, before any treatment.

The germline gives CDR1 LNHDA, CDR2 SQIVND (reference sequence). This CDR3 comprises 13 residues. The ends were cut back, 3 bases at V and 10 bases at J, with 13 bases in the middle. TCR beta CDR3 regions were amplified from RNA transcripts. The HTBI set primed first-round TCR CDR3 RT-PCR. TCRdb processed the multiplex PCR reads anew with MiXCR; each CDR3 protein has one entry. The sample has around 760,000 distinct CDR3 sequences, roughly a third seen once. These patients, aged 18 to 65, had recently diagnosed hyperthyroidism lasting under 2 months. The diagnostic basis comprised clinical symptoms, serum thyroxine and TRAb, thyroid ultrasound and orbital computed tomography.

Sequencing was carried out using blood. The J gene is TRBJ1-5, the V gene TRBV19; D gene unclear. This clonotype originated in a middle-aged woman with Graves' hyperthyroidism. CDR3 amino acids: CASSIEPRDPQHF. CDR3 in DNA: TGTGCCAGTAGTATTGAACCGCGGGATCCCCAGCATTTT.